These 24 T cell receptor beta chains originate from one sample sequenced in a study of T-cell memory formation after mild COVID-19 (dated by TCRdb to the early 2020s). Libraries were constructed by 5' RACE. Instrument used: Illumina NovaSeq 6000. The public sequencing data were trimmed at Q25 with fastp and processed into clonotypes with MiXCR by TCRdb, which kept only in-frame beta chains. Rows matching on CDR3 protein sequence are summarized as one entry with the most common DNA and genes. In all, the sample holds 450,000 or so distinct CDR3 sequences, and 20% to 25% of those were seen once. Clones ranked in the top ten supply about an eighth of the sample. The sequenced sample consisted of PBMCs or a T cell subset sorted from them (not recorded which). All receptors come from an adult woman who had mild COVID-19 (a few samples of this study predate the infection). The sample titles of this study are shuffled in the database, so cell type and time point are left out; the donor was told from shared clones.

CDR3 nucleotide sequence: TGTGCCAGCAGCTTAATTCCGGGACCTAGTGTCAATCAGCCCCAGCATTTT. This codes for CASSLIPGPSVNQPQHF. This sequence joins TRBV7-8 and TRBJ1-5; a weak D match, TRBD1 (5 bases). This CDR3 has 17 amino acids. V was shortened by 2 bases and J by 3 bases, with 17 bases between the two germline ends. The germline V gene encodes CDR1 SGHVS and CDR2 FQNEAQ.

As DNA, the CDR3 is TGTGCCACCAGTGATAGGGCAGGCCCGCTAGGCTATGGCTACACCTTC. It codes for CATSDRAGPLGYGYTF. This chain uses TRBV24-1 with TRBJ1-2; D gene uncertain. Trimming cost V 3 bases and J 4 bases, with 17 bases left between them. The CDR3 sequence is 16 residues long. Germline-derived CDR1 and CDR2 are KGHDR and SFDVKD.

This sequence joins TRBV6-1 and TRBJ2-7, with D possibly matching TRBD1 (6 bases). CDR1 MNHNS and CDR2 SASEGT come from the germline V gene. The length of the CDR3 is 13 residues. The V end was cut by 3 bases, the J end by 3 bases, with 9 bases between. In DNA form, the CDR3 reads TGTGCCAGCAGTGACTTACAGGGCTACGAGCAGTACTTC. The encoded protein is CASSDLQGYEQYF.

V usage is TRBV12-3 or TRBV12-4 and J usage is TRBJ2-5; 11 nucleotides agree with TRBD2. The J segment lost 5 bases and the V segment lost 6 bases, leaving 14 bases of the junction unmatched. The CDR3 consists of 17 residues. The CDR3 loop reads CASSRRPTSGVGETQYF. The CDR3 nucleotides are TGTGCCAGCAGCCGGAGACCGACTAGCGGGGTAGGGGAGACCCAGTACTTC.

Many counts were recorded for this clonotype. V gene TRBV20-1 combines with J gene TRBJ2-1; perhaps TRBD2 as D (6 bases). Trimming removed 6 bases at V and 0 bases at J, with 15 bases between. The CDR3 is 15 residues long. Germline values: CDR1 DFQATT, CDR2 SNEGSKA (reference sequence). The CDR3 DNA is TGCAGTGCCTCCGCCGGGGGAAGCTCCTACAATGAGCAGTTCTTC. Protein sequence: CSASAGGSSYNEQFF.

This clonotype was seen a handful of times. The rearrangement uses TRBV24-1 and TRBJ2-2; either TRBD1 or TRBD2 may supply D (5 bases each). V was shortened by 7 bases and J by 1 base, with 24 bases between the two germline ends. Germline V CDR1 and CDR2: KGHDR, SFDVKD. This CDR3 spans 19 amino acids. CDR3 coding DNA: TGTGCCACCAGGGTCCGTAGCTCTAGGGGAGACGTGAACACCGGGGAGCTGTTTTTT. It translates to CATRVRSSRGDVNTGELFF.

This clonotype showed up just once. The rearrangement uses TRBV12-3 or TRBV12-4 and TRBJ2-4, with TRBD1 matching over 7 bases. The junction had 6 bases not matched to a gene; V was cut back by 5 bases and J by 8 bases. This CDR3 is built from 13 residues. This CDR3 is CASSEGTADIQYF. Here the CDR3 DNA reads TGTGCCAGCAGTGAAGGGACAGCGGACATTCAGTACTTC.

A few counts support this clonotype. The V and J genes are TRBV20-1 and TRBJ2-7, with D tentatively TRBD1 (7 bases). Germline V gene sequence: CDR1 DFQATT, CDR2 SNEGSKA (reference sequence). The V and J ends lost 0 bases and 3 bases respectively, with 18 bases between them. CDR3 length: 16 residues. The DNA of the CDR3 is TGCAGTGCTAGAGAGCGTGGGGCAGGGGGGTTCTACGAGCAGTACTTC. Encoded protein: CSARERGAGGFYEQYF.

This chain links TRBV9 with TRBJ2-3, with 8 nucleotides matching TRBD2. Germline V gene sequence: CDR1 SGDLS, CDR2 YYNGEE. The CDR3 sequence is 16 residues long. V shed 3 bases and J 2 bases; nucleotides not matched to a gene: 8. The DNA for the CDR3 is TGTGCCAGCAGCGAGGTACCGGGACTAGTCACAGATACGCAGTATTTT. As protein: CASSEVPGLVTDTQYF.

The gene calls are TRBV7-2 and TRBJ1-4; D is possibly TRBD1 (6 bases). Germline lookup yields CDR1 SGHTA and CDR2 FQGNSA. V lost 5 bases and J 8 bases, leaving 21 bases between the germline ends. The CDR3 has 16 amino acids. CDR3 region: CASSHWLVQGDEKLFF. In DNA form, the CDR3 reads TGTGCCAGCAGCCATTGGCTGGTACAGGGTGACGAAAAACTGTTTTTT.

This clonotype occurred a few times. This sequence joins TRBV12-3 or TRBV12-4 and TRBJ1-2; D is unclear. V lost 1 base and J 7 bases, leaving 4 bases between the germline ends. CDR3 size: 11 residues. The CDR3: CASSLGVGYTF. CDR3 coding DNA: TGTGCCAGCAGTTTAGGGGTTGGCTACACCTTC.

The chain has TRBV20-1 and TRBJ2-1; tentative D call: TRBD2 (5 bases). Trimming left V 7 bases short and J 2 bases short, with 12 bases between. This CDR3 region has 13 residues. CDR1 and CDR2 from the germline V gene are DFQATT and SNEGSKA (reference sequence). Written as DNA, the CDR3 is TGCAGTGTCCTCCGGGGTGCCTACAATGAGCAGTTCTTC. Its translation is CSVLRGAYNEQFF.

This chain links TRBV7-9 with TRBJ2-2; TRBD2 agrees at 7 bases. Germline V CDR1 and CDR2: SEHNR, FQNEAQ (reference sequence). Germline trimming cut 4 bases from V and 1 base from J; bases unmatched to any gene: 6. This CDR3 comprises 16 residues. The CDR3 protein is CASSSSGLLNTGELFF. CDR3 bases: TGTGCCAGCAGCTCCTCGGGACTATTGAACACCGGGGAGCTGTTTTTT. Together with reference TRBV7-9 and TRBJ2-2, the CDR3 gives the full variable domain: DTGVSQNPRHKITKRGQNVTFRCDPISEHNRLYWYRQTLGQGPEFLTYFQNEAQLEKSRLLSDRFSAERPKGSFSTLEIQRTEQGDSAMYLCASSSSGLLNTGELFFGEGSRLTVL.

There are a few counts of this clonotype. The rearrangement uses TRBV5-1 and TRBJ2-7; D is possibly TRBD1 (5 bases). V lost 0 bases and J lost 6, with 13 bases in between. Germline assignment: CDR1 SGHRS and CDR2 YFSETQ. The CDR3 contains 14 residues. In DNA, the CDR3 is TGCGCCAGCAGCTTGGTGGCAGGGTGGAGCGAGCAGTACTTC. Protein product: CASSLVAGWSEQYF.

The sample holds a few counts of this clonotype. The genes are TRBV5-1 and TRBJ2-7; D unresolved. The V end lost 4 bases, the J end lost 3 bases, and 17 bases lay between the germline ends. The CDR3 length is 15 residues. Germline CDR1 reads SGHRS; CDR2 reads YFSETQ. CDR3 region: CASSPQENPLYEQYF. CDR3 sequence (DNA): TGCGCCAGCAGCCCCCAGGAAAACCCCCTCTACGAGCAGTACTTC.

The table lists this clonotype with a few counts. V is TRBV5-1 and J is TRBJ2-5, with D possibly being TRBD1 (5 bases). CDR1 and CDR2 from the germline V gene are SGHRS and YFSETQ. The V end was cut by 3 bases, the J end by 1 base, with 13 bases between. This CDR3 has 15 residues. CDR3 amino acids: CASSSLPTVQETQYF. CDR3 coding DNA: TGCGCCAGCAGCTCGCTCCCGACAGTCCAAGAGACCCAGTACTTC.

The sample holds many counts of this clonotype. V is TRBV6-5 and J is TRBJ1-1; D is undetermined. This CDR3 has 16 amino acids. Trimming removed 0 bases from V and 4 bases from J, with 15 bases in between. The V gene's germline CDR1 is MNHEY and CDR2 SVGAGI. Here the CDR3 reads CASSYSDLITGTEAFF. CDR3 in DNA: TGTGCCAGCAGTTACTCGGATCTAATAACGGGCACTGAAGCTTTCTTT.

The chain links TRBV10-3 to TRBJ1-6, with TRBD1 matching over 7 bases. CDR3 size: 15 residues. CDR1 ENHRY and CDR2 SYGVKD come from the germline V gene. The junction had 12 bases not matched to a gene; V was cut back by 6 bases and J by 10 bases. CDR3 coding DNA: TGTGCCATCAGCCTCGGGACAGCGGGGGAATCACCCCTCCACTTT. It specifies CAISLGTAGESPLHF.

This clonotype appeared once. The V call is TRBV9, the J call TRBJ2-1; TRBD2 aligns across 7 bases. The V gene end was trimmed by 1 base and the J gene end by 4 bases; junction bases not matched to a gene: 8. CDR3 size: 16 residues. CDR1 is SGDLS and CDR2 is YYNGEE in the germline V gene. The CDR3 sequence: CASSVLVLAKYNEQFF. The DNA for the CDR3 is TGTGCCAGCAGCGTATTGGTACTAGCGAAATACAATGAGCAGTTCTTC.

V and J are TRBV4-2 and TRBJ2-3; TRBD2 agrees at 11 bases. The junction had 1 base not matched to a gene; V was cut back by 2 bases and J by 0 bases. Looked up from germline, CDR1 is LGHNA and CDR2 is YNFKEQ. This CDR3 has 16 residues. The CDR3 here is CASSQPSGRSTDTQYF. CDR3 coding DNA: TGTGCCAGCAGCCAACCTAGCGGGAGGAGCACAGATACGCAGTATTTT.

This clonotype was seen once. This chain connects TRBV6-5 to TRBJ2-7, with D tentatively TRBD1 or TRBD2 (5 bases each). V gave up 2 bases and J gave up 5 bases, with 10 bases separating them. Germline assignment: CDR1 MNHEY and CDR2 SVGAGI. The CDR3 totals 13 residues. The CDR3: CASSYAGSNEQYF. CDR3 nucleotide sequence: TGTGCCAGCAGTTACGCAGGGAGCAACGAGCAGTACTTC.

The rearrangement uses TRBV7-3 and TRBJ2-7; 9 bases line up with TRBD1. There are 16 residues in the CDR3. The trim removed 1 base at V and 0 bases at J, leaving 4 bases unmatched. CDR1 SGHTA and CDR2 FQGTGA come from the germline V gene. CDR3 sequence (DNA): TGTGCCAGCAGCTTAATGGGGACAGGGAGCTCCTACGAGCAGTACTTC. It codes for CASSLMGTGSSYEQYF.

The V and J genes are TRBV20-1 and TRBJ2-7; TRBD1 or TRBD2 may be the D gene (6 bases each). The CDR3 has 14 amino acids. V was trimmed by 0 bases and J by 4 bases, leaving 13 bases between them. CDR1 and CDR2 from the germline V gene are DFQATT and SNEGSKA (reference sequence). The CDR3 region is CSARDNGGAYEQYF. DNA of the CDR3: TGCAGTGCTAGAGATAACGGGGGCGCATACGAGCAGTACTTC.

Only a few counts were recorded for this clonotype. The chain uses TRBV5-4 and TRBJ2-5, with 10 bases lining up with TRBD2. The CDR3 totals 16 residues. Germline trimming cut 3 bases from V and 5 bases from J; bases unmatched to any gene: 10. The V gene's germline CDR1 is SGHNT and CDR2 YYREEE (reference sequence). CDR3 coding DNA: TGTGCCAGCAGCTCAATACTAGCGGGGAGCCAGGAGACCCAGTACTTC. It encodes CASSSILAGSQETQYF.